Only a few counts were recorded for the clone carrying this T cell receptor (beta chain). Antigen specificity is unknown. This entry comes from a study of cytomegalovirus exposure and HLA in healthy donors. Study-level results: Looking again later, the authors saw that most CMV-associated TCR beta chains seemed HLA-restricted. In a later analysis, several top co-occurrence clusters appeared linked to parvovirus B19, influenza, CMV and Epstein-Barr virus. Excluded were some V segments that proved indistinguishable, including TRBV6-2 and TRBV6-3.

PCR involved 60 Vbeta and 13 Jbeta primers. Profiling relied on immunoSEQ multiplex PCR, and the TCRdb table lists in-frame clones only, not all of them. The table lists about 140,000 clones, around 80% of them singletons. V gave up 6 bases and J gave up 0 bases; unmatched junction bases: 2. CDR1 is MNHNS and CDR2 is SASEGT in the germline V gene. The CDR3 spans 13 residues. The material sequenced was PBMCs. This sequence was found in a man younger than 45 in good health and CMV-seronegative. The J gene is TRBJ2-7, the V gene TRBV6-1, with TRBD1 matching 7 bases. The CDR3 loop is CASRGTVSYEQYF. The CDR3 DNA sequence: TGTGCCAGCAGGGGGACAGTCTCCTACGAGCAGTACTTC.